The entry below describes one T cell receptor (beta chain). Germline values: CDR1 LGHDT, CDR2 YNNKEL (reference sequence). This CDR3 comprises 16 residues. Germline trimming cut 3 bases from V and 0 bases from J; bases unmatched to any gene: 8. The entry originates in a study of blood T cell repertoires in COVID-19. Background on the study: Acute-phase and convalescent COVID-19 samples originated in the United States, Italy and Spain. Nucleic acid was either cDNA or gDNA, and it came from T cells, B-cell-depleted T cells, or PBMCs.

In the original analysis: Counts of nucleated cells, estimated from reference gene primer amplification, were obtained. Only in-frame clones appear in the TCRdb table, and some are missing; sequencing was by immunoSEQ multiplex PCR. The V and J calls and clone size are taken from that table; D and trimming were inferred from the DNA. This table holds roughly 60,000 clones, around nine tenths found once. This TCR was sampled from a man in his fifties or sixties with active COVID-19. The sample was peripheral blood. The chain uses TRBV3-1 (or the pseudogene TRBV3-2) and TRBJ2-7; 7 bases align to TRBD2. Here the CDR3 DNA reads TGTGCCAGCAGCCAGAGTAGCGGGTTGAGCTCCTACGAGCAGTACTTC. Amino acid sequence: CASSQSSGLSSYEQYF.